This TCR beta chain comes out of a study of blood T cell repertoires in COVID-19. As for the study in general: The analysed material was cDNA or gDNA that came from T cells, B-cell-depleted T cells, or PBMCs.

Methods used by the authors: Cell counts per sample came from amplifying reference gene primers. TCRdb's copy holds only in-frame clones and misses some; the assay was immunoSEQ multiplex PCR. V and J calls plus clone size are reproduced from that table; the DNA served to infer D and trimming. Of more than 130,000 clones in the sample, about 80% were seen once. Germline CDR1 and CDR2: MNHEY and SVGAGI. V lost 2 bases to trimming and J lost 3 bases, with 14 bases between them. The length of the CDR3 is 15 residues. This sequence joins TRBV6-5 and TRBJ2-7; D is perhaps TRBD1 (5 bases). The TCR comes from a woman over 75 in a cohort sampled during active or convalescent COVID-19. Material for sequencing was peripheral blood. CDR3 in amino acids: CASSYSQGGRYEQYF. In DNA form, the CDR3 reads TGTGCCAGCAGTTACAGCCAGGGTGGTCGCTACGAGCAGTACTTC.